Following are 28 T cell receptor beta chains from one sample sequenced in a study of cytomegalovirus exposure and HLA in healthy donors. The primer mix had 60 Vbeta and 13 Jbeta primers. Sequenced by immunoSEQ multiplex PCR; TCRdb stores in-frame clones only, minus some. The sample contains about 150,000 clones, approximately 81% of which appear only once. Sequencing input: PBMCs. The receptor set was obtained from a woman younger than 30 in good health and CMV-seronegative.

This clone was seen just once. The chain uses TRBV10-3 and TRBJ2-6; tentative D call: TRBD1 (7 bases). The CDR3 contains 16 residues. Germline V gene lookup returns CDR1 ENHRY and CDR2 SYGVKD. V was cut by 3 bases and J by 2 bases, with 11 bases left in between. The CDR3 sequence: CAISDQGEAGANVLTF. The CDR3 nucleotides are TGTGCCATCAGTGATCAGGGGGAGGCTGGGGCCAACGTCCTGACTTTC.

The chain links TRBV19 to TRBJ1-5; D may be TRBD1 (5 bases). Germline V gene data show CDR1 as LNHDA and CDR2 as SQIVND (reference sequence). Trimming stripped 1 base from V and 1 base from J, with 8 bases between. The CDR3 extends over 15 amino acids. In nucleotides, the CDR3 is TGTGCCAGTAGTATAGGGACACCAAGCAATCAGCCCCAGCATTTT. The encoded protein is CASSIGTPSNQPQHF. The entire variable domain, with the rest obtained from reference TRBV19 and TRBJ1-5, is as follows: DGGITQSPKYLFRKEGQNVTLSCEQNLNHDAMYWYRQDPGQGLRLIYYSQIVNDFQKGDIAEGYSVSREKKESFPLTVTSAQKNPTAFYLCASSIGTPSNQPQHFGDGTRLSIL.

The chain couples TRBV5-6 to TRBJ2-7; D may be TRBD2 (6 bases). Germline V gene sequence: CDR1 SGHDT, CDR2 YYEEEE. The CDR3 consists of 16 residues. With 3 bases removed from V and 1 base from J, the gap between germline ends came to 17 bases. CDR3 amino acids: CASSSALGLKSYEQYF. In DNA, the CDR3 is TGTGCCAGCAGCTCGGCATTAGGACTAAAGTCCTACGAGCAGTACTTC.

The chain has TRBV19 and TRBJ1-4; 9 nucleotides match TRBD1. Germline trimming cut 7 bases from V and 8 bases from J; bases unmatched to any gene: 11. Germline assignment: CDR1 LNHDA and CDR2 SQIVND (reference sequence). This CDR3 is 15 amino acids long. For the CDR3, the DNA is TGTGCCAGTACCATTTCCGGGACAGGGCGGGAAAAACTGTTTTTT. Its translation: CASTISGTGREKLFF.

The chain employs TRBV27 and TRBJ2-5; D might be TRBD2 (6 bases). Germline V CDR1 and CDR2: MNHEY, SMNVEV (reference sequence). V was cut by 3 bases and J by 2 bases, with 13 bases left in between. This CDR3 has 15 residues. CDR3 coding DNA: TGTGCCAGCAGTTTTGACGGGAGACTACAAGAGACCCAGTACTTC. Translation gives CASSFDGRLQETQYF.

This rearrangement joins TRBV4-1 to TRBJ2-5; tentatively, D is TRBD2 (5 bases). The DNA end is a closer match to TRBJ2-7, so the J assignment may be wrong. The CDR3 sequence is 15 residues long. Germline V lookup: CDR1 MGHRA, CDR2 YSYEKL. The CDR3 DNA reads TGCGCCAGCAGCTTACGTGGGGAGAGCTCCTACGAGCAGTACTTC. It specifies CASSLRGESSYEQYF.

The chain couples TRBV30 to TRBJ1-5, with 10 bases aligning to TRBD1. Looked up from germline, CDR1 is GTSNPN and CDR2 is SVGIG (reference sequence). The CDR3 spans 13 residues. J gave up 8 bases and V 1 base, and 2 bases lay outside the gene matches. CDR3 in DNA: TGTGCCTGGAGTGGGACAGGGGGAGAGCCCCAGCATTTT. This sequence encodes CAWSGTGGEPQHF.

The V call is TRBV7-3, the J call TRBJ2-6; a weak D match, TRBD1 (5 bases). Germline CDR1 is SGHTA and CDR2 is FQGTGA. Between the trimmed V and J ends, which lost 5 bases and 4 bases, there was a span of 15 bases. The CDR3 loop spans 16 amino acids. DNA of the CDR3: TGTGCCAGCAGCCCCCCGACAGCCCCCGGGGCCAACGTCCTGACTTTC. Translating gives CASSPPTAPGANVLTF.

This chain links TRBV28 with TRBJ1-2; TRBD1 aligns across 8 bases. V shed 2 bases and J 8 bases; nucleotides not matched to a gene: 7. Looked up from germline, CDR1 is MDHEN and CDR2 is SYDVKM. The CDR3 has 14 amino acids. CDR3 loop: CASSLPRGPWGYTF. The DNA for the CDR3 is TGTGCCAGCAGTTTACCCAGGGGGCCTTGGGGCTACACCTTC.

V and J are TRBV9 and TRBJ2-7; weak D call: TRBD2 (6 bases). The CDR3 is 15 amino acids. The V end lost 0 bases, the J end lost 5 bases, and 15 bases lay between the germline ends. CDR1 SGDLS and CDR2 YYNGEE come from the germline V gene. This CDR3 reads CASSVGAWREDEQYF. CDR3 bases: TGTGCCAGCAGCGTAGGAGCTTGGCGGGAAGACGAGCAGTACTTC. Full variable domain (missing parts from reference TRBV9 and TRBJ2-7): DSGVTQTPKHLITATGQRVTLRCSPRSGDLSVYWYQQSLDQGLQFLIQYYNGEERAKGNILERFSAQQFPDLHSELNLSSLELGDSALYFCASSVGAWREDEQYFGPGTRLTVT.

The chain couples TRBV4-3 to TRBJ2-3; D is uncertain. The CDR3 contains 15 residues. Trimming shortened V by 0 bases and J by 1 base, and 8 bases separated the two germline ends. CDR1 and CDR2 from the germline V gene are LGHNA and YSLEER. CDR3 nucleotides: TGCGCCAGCAGCCAAGACAGCCGGGGCACAGATACGCAGTATTTT. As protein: CASSQDSRGTDTQYF.

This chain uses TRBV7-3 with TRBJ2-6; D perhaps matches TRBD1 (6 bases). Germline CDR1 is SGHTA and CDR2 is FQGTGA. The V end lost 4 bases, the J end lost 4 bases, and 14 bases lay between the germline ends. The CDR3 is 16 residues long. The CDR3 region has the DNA TGTGCCAGCAGCTCAGGGGCCAATTCGGGGGCCAACGTCCTGACTTTC. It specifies CASSSGANSGANVLTF.

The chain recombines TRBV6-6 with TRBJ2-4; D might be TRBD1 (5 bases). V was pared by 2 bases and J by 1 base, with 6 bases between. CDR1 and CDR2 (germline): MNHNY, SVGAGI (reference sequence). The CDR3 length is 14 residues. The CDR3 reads CASSYGAAKNIQYF. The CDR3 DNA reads TGTGCCAGCAGTTACGGGGCCGCCAAAAACATTCAGTACTTC.

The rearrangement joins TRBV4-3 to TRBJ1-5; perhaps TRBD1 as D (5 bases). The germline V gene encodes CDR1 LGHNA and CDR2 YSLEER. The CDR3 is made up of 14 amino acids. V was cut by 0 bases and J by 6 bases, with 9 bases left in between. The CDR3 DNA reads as TGCGCCAGCAGCCAAGATCCAAGGGGTCAGCCCCAGCATTTT. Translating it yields CASSQDPRGQPQHF.

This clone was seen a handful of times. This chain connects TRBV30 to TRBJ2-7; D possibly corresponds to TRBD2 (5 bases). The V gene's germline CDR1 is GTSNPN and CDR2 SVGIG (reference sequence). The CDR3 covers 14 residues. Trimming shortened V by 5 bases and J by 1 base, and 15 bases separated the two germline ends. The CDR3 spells CAWDLRPGSYEQYF. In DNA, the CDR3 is TGTGCCTGGGATCTGCGGCCGGGGTCCTACGAGCAGTACTTC.

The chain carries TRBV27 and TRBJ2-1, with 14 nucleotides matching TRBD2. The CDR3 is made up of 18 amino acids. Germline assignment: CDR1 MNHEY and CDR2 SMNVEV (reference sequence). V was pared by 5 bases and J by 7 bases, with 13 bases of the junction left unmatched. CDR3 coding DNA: TGTGCCAGCAGTCTCCCGGGACTAGCGGGAGACTTTATGAATGAGCAGTTCTTC. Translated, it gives CASSLPGLAGDFMNEQFF.

The CDR3 nucleotides read TGTGCCAGTAGTATCTTCCCACGGAGGGAGACGAGCGAAAAACTGTTTTTT. This translates into CASSIFPRRETSEKLFF. The genes are TRBV19 and TRBJ1-4; D gene unclear. The CDR3 is 17 amino acids. V was pared by 3 bases and J by 8 bases, with 22 bases between. The germline V gene encodes CDR1 LNHDA and CDR2 SQIVND (reference sequence).

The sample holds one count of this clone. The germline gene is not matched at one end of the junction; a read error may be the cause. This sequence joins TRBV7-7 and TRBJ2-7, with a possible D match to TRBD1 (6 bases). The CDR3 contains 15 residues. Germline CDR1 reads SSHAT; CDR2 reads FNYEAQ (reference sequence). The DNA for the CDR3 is TGTGCTAGCAGCTTAGTTGAACAGGGCTCCTACGAGCAGTACTTC. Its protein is CASSLVEQGSYEQYF.

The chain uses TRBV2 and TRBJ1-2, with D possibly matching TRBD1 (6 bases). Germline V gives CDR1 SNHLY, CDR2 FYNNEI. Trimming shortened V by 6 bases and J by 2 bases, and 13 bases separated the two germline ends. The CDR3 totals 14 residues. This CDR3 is CASSAITGNYGYTF. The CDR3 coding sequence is TGTGCCAGCAGCGCTATTACAGGGAACTATGGCTACACCTTC.

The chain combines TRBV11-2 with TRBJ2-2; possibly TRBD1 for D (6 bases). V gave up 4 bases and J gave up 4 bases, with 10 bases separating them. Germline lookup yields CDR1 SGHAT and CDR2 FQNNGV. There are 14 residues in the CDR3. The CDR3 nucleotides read TGTGCCAGCAGCTCGCAGGGGAGCACCGGGGAGCTGTTTTTT. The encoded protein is CASSSQGSTGELFF.

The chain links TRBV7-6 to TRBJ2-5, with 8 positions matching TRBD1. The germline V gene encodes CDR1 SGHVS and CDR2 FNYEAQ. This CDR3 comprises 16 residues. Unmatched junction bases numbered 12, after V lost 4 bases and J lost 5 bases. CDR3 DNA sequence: TGTGCCAGCAGCTATACAGGGGGTCACTCTTATGAGACCCAGTACTTC. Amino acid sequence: CASSYTGGHSYETQYF. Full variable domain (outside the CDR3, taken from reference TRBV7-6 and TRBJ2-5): GAGVSQSPRYKVTKRGQDVALRCDPISGHVSLYWYRQALGQGPEFLTYFNYEAQQDKSGLPNDRFSAERPEGSISTLTIQRTEQRDSAMYRCASSYTGGHSYETQYFGPGTRLLVL.

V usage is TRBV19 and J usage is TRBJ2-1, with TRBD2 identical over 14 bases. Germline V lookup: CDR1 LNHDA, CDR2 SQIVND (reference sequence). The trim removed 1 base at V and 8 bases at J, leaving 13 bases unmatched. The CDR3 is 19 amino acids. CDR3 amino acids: CASSIGRRLAGGRRHEQFF. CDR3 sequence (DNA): TGTGCCAGTAGTATAGGTAGGAGACTAGCGGGAGGGAGGCGACATGAGCAGTTCTTC.

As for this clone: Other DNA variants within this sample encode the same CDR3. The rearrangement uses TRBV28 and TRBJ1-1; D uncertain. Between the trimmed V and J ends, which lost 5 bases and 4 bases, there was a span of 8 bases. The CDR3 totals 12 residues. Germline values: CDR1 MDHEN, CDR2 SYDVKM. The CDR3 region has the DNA TGTGCCAGCAGTCGAGGAGGCACTGAAGCTTTCTTT. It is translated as CASSRGGTEAFF.

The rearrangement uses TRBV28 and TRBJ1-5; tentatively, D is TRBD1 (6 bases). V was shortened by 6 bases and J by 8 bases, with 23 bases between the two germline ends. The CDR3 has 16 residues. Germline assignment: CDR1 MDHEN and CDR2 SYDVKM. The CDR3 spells CASSRRSWTVTEPQHF. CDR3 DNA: TGTGCCAGCAGCCGCCGAAGCTGGACAGTCACCGAGCCCCAGCATTTT.

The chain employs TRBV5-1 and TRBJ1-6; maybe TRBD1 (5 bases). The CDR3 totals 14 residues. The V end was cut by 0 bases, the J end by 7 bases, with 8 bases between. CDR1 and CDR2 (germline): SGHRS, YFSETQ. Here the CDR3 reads CASSLVQGNSPLHF. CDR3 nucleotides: TGCGCCAGCAGCTTGGTTCAGGGCAATTCACCCCTCCACTTT.

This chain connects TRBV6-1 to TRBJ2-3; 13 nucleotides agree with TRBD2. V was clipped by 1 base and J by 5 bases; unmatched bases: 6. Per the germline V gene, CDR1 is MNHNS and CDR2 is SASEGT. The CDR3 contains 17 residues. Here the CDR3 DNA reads TGTGCCAGCAGTGAAGGGGTGGGACTAGCGGGATTAGATACGCAGTATTTT. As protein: CASSEGVGLAGLDTQYF.

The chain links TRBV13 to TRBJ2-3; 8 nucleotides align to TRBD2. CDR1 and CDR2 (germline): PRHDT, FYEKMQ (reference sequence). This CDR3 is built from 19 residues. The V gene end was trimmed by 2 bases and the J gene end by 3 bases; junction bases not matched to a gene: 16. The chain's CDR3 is CASSLFASAYRGGTDTQYF. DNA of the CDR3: TGTGCCAGCAGCTTATTCGCTAGCGCATACCGGGGGGGGACAGATACGCAGTATTTT.

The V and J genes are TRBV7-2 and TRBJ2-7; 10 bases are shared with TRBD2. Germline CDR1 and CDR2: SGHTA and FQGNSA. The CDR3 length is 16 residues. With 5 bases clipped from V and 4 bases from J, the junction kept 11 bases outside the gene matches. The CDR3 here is CASSTRLAGDIYEQYF. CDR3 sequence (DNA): TGTGCCAGCAGCACCCGTCTAGCGGGAGACATATACGAGCAGTACTTC.